This TCR beta chain was profiled in a study of shared clonotypes between healthy human individuals. Whole-study results and caveats: Only blood was sampled, and tissue TCR repertoires likely differ from blood ones. Clonotypes shared by all four sorted-subset donors had higher generation probabilities than non-shared clonotypes.

Only in-frame clones appear in the TCRdb table, and some are missing; sequencing was by immunoSEQ multiplex PCR. This table has 800,000 or so clones, 95% to 97% appearing once. Trimming cost V 2 bases and J 8 bases; bases outside gene matches: 4. The CDR3 sequence is 14 residues long. Germline V gene sequence: CDR1 SGDLS, CDR2 YYNGEE. Regarding this clone: Its antigen is not identified.

Terminally differentiated effector memory CD45RA+ cells were excluded by CCR7 positive selection of CD45RO-negative cells. J is TRBJ2-1 and V is TRBV9, with 10 bases matching TRBD1. The sequenced sample was naive CD8+ T cells sorted from blood. The sequence derives from a man aged 25-45 years in good health. The CDR3 loop reads CASSVGDRGHEQFF. The DNA for the CDR3 is TGTGCCAGCAGCGTTGGGGACAGGGGTCATGAGCAGTTCTTC.